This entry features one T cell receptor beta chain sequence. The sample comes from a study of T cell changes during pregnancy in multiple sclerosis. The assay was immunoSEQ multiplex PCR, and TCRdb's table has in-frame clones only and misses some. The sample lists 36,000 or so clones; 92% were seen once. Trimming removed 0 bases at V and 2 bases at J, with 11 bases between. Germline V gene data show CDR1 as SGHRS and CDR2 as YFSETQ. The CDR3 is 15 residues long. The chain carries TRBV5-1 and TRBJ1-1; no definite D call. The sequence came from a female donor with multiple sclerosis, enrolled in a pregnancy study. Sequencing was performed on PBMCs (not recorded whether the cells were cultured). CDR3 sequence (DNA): TGCGCCAGCAGCTTGGTTGGGATGAGAAACACTGAAGCTTTCTTT. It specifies CASSLVGMRNTEAFF.